The T cell receptor beta chain under discussion was sequenced for a study of T cells in tuberculosis (dated by TCRdb to the late 2010s). General notes on the study: To characterize T cells specific for the mycobacterial lipid antigen glucose monomycolate (GMM), the study used CD1B tetramers together with high-throughput TCR immunosequencing. IGRA-negative adolescents, IGRA-positive adolescents with latent tuberculosis and adults with active tuberculosis, some 11 per group, were compared in a South African clinical cohort.

The immunoSEQ multiplex PCR assay was used to generate TCR libraries, with TCR-beta and/or TCR-alpha/delta assays applied to each sample. The Illumina high-throughput platform was used to sequence the amplified TCR libraries. As for the authors' bioinformatics: Clustering and dimensionality reduction were performed using pairwise TCRdist distances among GMM-specific receptors from ex vivo sorted or in vitro expanded T cells. The score assigned to each clinical repertoire was mean NN-distance, meaning the average TCRdist to the nearest 10% of tetramer-positive reference sequences. GEM TCR motif frequency was calculated as the fraction of unique TCRs that matched known GEM sequences by V/J usage and CDR3 length. Linear discriminant analysis with leave-one-out cross-validation, implemented in scikit-learn, was used to classify active tuberculosis. The table was pulled from immuneACCESS by TCRdb, which kept in-frame rearrangements only. Such tables lose some clones; where checked, under half of the loss comes from unresolved V genes, and the rest has no known cause. That table supplies the V and J calls and clone size; D and trimming were determined from the DNA. Counted in this sample were under 45,000 clones; 95% of them appeared once. 3% to 4% of the sample is taken by the ten largest.

Overall study results and their limits: Compared with IGRA-negative controls, TCR-alpha repertoires from active tuberculosis had smaller mean NN-distances to GMM-specific TCRs, which suggests clonal expansion of these TCRs. Which clinical samples got chosen depended on the availability of cryopreserved specimens, and the active tuberculosis cases were adults, whereas the controls were adolescents. Using GEM motif frequencies, a classifier achieved around 70% accuracy, whereas a classifier built on the diverse GMM-specific repertoire got to nearly 90% accuracy (AUROC more than 0.85). The smaller NN-distances in active tuberculosis patients were driven in part by shorter CDR3-alpha lengths, while the difference seen for TCR-beta was not statistically significant.

Points on this clone: Which antigen it targets is not known. Base-call qualities are not available, and no considerably larger clone is one nucleotide away.

Based on the germline V gene, the CDR1 and CDR2 sequences are LGHNA and YSLEER. V is clipped by 0 bases and J by 2 bases, and the sequence between their germline boundaries is 7 bases long. Including the terminal cysteine and phenylalanine, the CDR3 comprises 14 residues. The sequence is cut down to CDR3 DNA, 42 bases in frame from base 1. At study entry, a tuberculin skin test and the QuantiFERON-TB GOLD In-Tube IGRA were used to screen adolescents for latent tuberculosis infection. Immunosequencing was performed on unsorted cryopreserved PBMC and covered around 91,000 T cells per clinical donor on average. Eleven high schools in the Worcester region of the Western Cape, South Africa, served as enrollment sites for adolescents aged 12 to 18 years. Around 10 M. tuberculosis-infected adolescents and some 10 uninfected adolescents were selected, with the two groups matched for age and sex. Adolescent PBMC were isolated from freshly drawn heparinized blood by density centrifugation and cryopreserved.

This receptor was obtained from a donor aged 10-35 years with latent tuberculosis or without tuberculosis infection. This chain joins TRBV4-3 to TRBJ1-2; the D gene cannot be resolved reliably. Sequenced: PBMCs. The sequenced DNA is TGCGCCAGCAGCCAAGAATCCGGGAACTATGGCTACACCTTC. Its protein is CASSQESGNYGYTF.